The 18 T cell receptor beta chains presented below share a single source sample, sequenced in a study of shared clonotypes between healthy human individuals (dated by TCRdb to 2018 to 2021). Library method: the immunoSEQ multiplex PCR assay. Imported from immuneACCESS, the table was reduced by TCRdb to in-frame sequences with V and J called. These copies leave out some clones; in studies compared against another copy, an unresolved V gene accounts for under half, and the cause of the remainder is not known. The sample has about 490,000 clones on record, about 82% of them singletons. 10% to 15% of the sample rests with the top ten. Material: PBMCs. These receptors all come from a middle-aged woman in good health. Some clones in this sample may be carry-over from other donors' samples.

This rearrangement joins TRBV18 to TRBJ2-7; TRBD1 might be the D (6 bases). Germline V gives CDR1 KGHSH, CDR2 LQKENI. CDR3 size: 13 residues. V lost 8 bases, J lost 2 bases, and 13 bases lay in between. CDR3 amino acids: CASPSGTTYEQYF. The DNA for the CDR3 is TGTGCCAGCCCATCCGGGACAACCTACGAGCAGTACTTC.

The gene calls are TRBV9 and TRBJ2-2; D unclear. The CDR3 has 14 residues. Germline CDR1 reads SGDLS; CDR2 reads YYNGEE. With 6 bases removed from V and 14 bases from J, the gap between germline ends came to 23 bases. The chain's CDR3 is CASTPPIGTRYLFF. The CDR3 DNA reads TGTGCCAGCACCCCCCCTATCGGAACCCGGTATCTGTTTTTT. Full variable domain (missing parts from reference TRBV9 and TRBJ2-2): DSGVTQTPKHLITATGQRVTLRCSPRSGDLSVYWYQQSLDQGLQFLIQYYNGEERAKGNILERFSAQQFPDLHSELNLSSLELGDSALYFCASTPPIGTRYLFFGEGSRLTVL.

Notes on this clone: This likely traces to a read error, being one base from a far larger clone. The chain combines TRBV18 with TRBJ1-1; D perhaps matches TRBD1 (6 bases). Germline CDR1 is KGHSH and CDR2 is LQKENI. The CDR3 runs to 18 residues. CDR3 sequence: CASSPSGGPEGPNAEAFF. Written as DNA, the CDR3 is TGTGCCAGCTCACCCTCCGGGGGGCCCGAGGGACCGAACGCTGAAGCTTTCTTT. The whole variable domain, remainder taken from reference TRBV18 and TRBJ1-1, is NAGVMQNPRHLVRRRGQEARLRCSPMKGHSHVYWYRQLPEEGLKFMVYLQKENIIDESGMPKERFSAEFPKEGPSILRIQQVVRGDSAAYFCASSPSGGPEGPNAEAFFGQGTRLTVV.

This rearrangement joins TRBV5-1 to TRBJ2-5; 9 bases are shared with TRBD1. Looked up from germline, CDR1 is SGHRS and CDR2 is YFSETQ. Trimming at V came to 0 bases and at J to 5 bases, leaving 5 bases not matched to a gene. This CDR3 has 15 amino acids. This CDR3 is CASSLAQGAGETQYF. CDR3 nucleotides: TGCGCCAGCAGCTTGGCACAGGGGGCCGGTGAGACCCAGTACTTC.

The rearrangement links TRBV25-1 to TRBJ2-2; possibly TRBD1 for D (6 bases). This CDR3 comprises 15 residues. Germline values: CDR1 MGHDK, CDR2 SYGVNS. Trimming removed 2 bases from V and 4 bases from J, with 11 bases in between. CDR3 protein: CASSEHRDTTGELFF. The CDR3, as DNA: TGTGCCAGCAGTGAACACAGGGACACCACCGGGGAGCTGTTTTTT.

This rearrangement joins TRBV19 to TRBJ2-7; a weak D match, TRBD1 (6 bases). Trimming took 4 bases from V and 3 from J, leaving 13 bases between them. CDR1 and CDR2 (germline): LNHDA, SQIVND (reference sequence). This CDR3 contains 14 residues. Here the CDR3 DNA reads TGTGCCAGTAGTACAGGACAGCAGGTCTACGAGCAGTACTTC. This sequence encodes CASSTGQQVYEQYF.

The chain is built from TRBV5-8 and TRBJ2-7, with a weak D call TRBD2 (5 bases). Germline lookup yields CDR1 SGHTS and CDR2 YDEGEE. Trimming took off 4 bases at V and 1 base at J, with 15 bases between the two ends. The CDR3 sequence is 15 residues long. The DNA for the CDR3 is TGTGCCAGCAGCCCGGAGAGGGCTCGATCCTACGAGCAGTACTTC. Translation: CASSPERARSYEQYF.

The CDR3 nucleotides are TGCAGCGTCCCAGCGGGAGGGAGCACAGATACGCAGTATTTT. Its protein product is CSVPAGGSTDTQYF. The chain recombines TRBV29-1 with TRBJ2-3; 10 nucleotides match TRBD2. V lost 6 bases and J lost 0; bases outside the gene matches: 3. This CDR3 region has 14 residues. Germline V gene lookup returns CDR1 SQVTM and CDR2 ANQGSEA.

The V call is TRBV2, the J call TRBJ2-7; D call uncertain. V was clipped by 5 bases and J by 1 base, with 12 bases between them. There are 14 residues in the CDR3. CDR1 is SNHLY, CDR2 FYNNEI, per germline. CDR3 coding DNA: TGTGCCAGCAGTACCGACCGCAGGTCCTACGAGCAGTACTTC. This translates into CASSTDRRSYEQYF.

V gene TRBV6-6 combines with J gene TRBJ1-3; 9 bases map to TRBD2. The J call may be mistaken, given a closer DNA end match to TRBJ2-2. Germline V lookup: CDR1 MNHNY, CDR2 SVGAGI (reference sequence). The CDR3 contains 16 residues. As DNA, the CDR3 is TGTGCCAGCAGTAAGATAGCGGGAGCGAACACCGGGGAGCTGTTTTTT. Its translation: CASSKIAGANTGELFF.

This clone was found many times. V usage is TRBV9 and J usage is TRBJ1-5, with 10 bases aligning to TRBD1. The CDR3 loop spans 15 amino acids. J lost 4 bases, V lost 4 bases, and 5 bases had no gene match. Germline V CDR1 and CDR2: SGDLS, YYNGEE. CDR3 bases: TGTGCCAGCAGCCCGGGGACAGGGGCAAATCAGCCCCAGCATTTT. This encodes CASSPGTGANQPQHF.

The genes are TRBV27 and TRBJ2-7; 7 nucleotides agree with TRBD1. Germline CDR1 and CDR2: MNHEY and SMNVEV (reference sequence). The CDR3 covers 15 residues. Germline trimming cut 5 bases from V and 2 bases from J; bases unmatched to any gene: 9. CDR3 protein: CASSPQTGPAYEQYF. The CDR3, as DNA: TGTGCCAGCAGTCCGCAGACAGGGCCCGCCTACGAGCAGTACTTC.

The J gene is TRBJ2-1, the V gene TRBV5-1; maybe TRBD2 (6 bases). The CDR3 sequence is 13 residues long. The ends were cut back, 7 bases at V and 6 bases at J, with 14 bases in the middle. Germline V lookup: CDR1 SGHRS, CDR2 YFSETQ. Here the CDR3 reads CASGPLGGNEQFF. CDR3 coding DNA: TGCGCCAGCGGGCCCCTCGGGGGCAATGAGCAGTTCTTC.

This clone was seen only a few times. The rearrangement joins TRBV27 to TRBJ2-5; D ambiguous. The V and J ends lost 0 bases and 0 bases respectively, with 11 bases between them. This CDR3 is built from 16 residues. Germline loops: CDR1 MNHEY, CDR2 SMNVEV (reference sequence). The DNA of the CDR3 is TGTGCCAGCAGTTTATCTCCACAGACCAACCAAGAGACCCAGTACTTC. It yields the protein CASSLSPQTNQETQYF.

The chain uses TRBV5-1 and TRBJ1-1; D is unresolved. Germline V lookup: CDR1 SGHRS, CDR2 YFSETQ. Trimming removed 0 bases from V and 1 base from J, with 7 bases in between. This CDR3 is 14 amino acids long. The CDR3, as DNA: TGCGCCAGCAGCTTGGCATCGTGGAACACTGAAGCTTTCTTT. This encodes CASSLASWNTEAFF.

With respect to this clone: With only one base between it and a far larger clone, this is likely a read error. Other DNA sequences in the same sample also yield this CDR3. V and J are TRBV7-8 and TRBJ2-2, with D perhaps TRBD1 (6 bases). The germline V and J ends were trimmed by 4 bases and 3 bases, with 12 bases remaining between them. Per the germline V gene, CDR1 is SGHVS and CDR2 is FQNEAQ. The CDR3 is 15 amino acids. In DNA form, the CDR3 reads TGTGCCAGCAGCTCAGGGGTCCTGTACACCGGGGAGCTGTTTTTT. Protein product: CASSSGVLYTGELFF.

This sequence joins TRBV6-4 and TRBJ2-2; 7 nucleotides agree with TRBD1. This CDR3 is 14 amino acids long. Trimming cost V 5 bases and J 6 bases; bases outside gene matches: 6. Germline V CDR1 and CDR2: MRHNA, SNTAGT. The CDR3 DNA is TGTGCCAGCAGTTCAACAGGGGACCCCGGGGAGCTGTTTTTT. It is translated as CASSSTGDPGELFF.

Remarks on this clone: Given a much more abundant clone one base away, this may be a read error. The chain joins TRBV7-2 to TRBJ2-2, with a possible D match to TRBD1 (7 bases). The CDR3 sequence is 14 residues long. CDR1 is SGHTA, CDR2 FQGNSA, per germline. The CDR3 DNA follows: TGTGCCAGCAGCTTTAACAGGGGCACCGGGGGGCTGTTTTTT. Translation gives CASSFNRGTGGLFF.